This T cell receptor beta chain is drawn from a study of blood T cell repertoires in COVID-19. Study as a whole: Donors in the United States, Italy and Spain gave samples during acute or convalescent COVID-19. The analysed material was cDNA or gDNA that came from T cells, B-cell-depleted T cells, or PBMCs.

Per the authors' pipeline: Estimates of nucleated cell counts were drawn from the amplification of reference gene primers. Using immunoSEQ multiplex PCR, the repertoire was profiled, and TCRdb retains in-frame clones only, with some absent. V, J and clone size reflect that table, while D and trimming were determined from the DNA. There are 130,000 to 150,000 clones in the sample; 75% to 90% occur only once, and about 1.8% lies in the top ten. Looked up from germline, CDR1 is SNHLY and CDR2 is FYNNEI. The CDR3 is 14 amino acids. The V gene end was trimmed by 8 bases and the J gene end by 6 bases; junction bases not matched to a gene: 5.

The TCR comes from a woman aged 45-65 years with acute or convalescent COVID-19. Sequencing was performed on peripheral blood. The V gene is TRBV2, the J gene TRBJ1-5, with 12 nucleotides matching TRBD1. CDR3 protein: CASGGTGGVQPQHF. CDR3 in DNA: TGTGCCAGCGGGGGGACAGGGGGCGTTCAGCCCCAGCATTTT.